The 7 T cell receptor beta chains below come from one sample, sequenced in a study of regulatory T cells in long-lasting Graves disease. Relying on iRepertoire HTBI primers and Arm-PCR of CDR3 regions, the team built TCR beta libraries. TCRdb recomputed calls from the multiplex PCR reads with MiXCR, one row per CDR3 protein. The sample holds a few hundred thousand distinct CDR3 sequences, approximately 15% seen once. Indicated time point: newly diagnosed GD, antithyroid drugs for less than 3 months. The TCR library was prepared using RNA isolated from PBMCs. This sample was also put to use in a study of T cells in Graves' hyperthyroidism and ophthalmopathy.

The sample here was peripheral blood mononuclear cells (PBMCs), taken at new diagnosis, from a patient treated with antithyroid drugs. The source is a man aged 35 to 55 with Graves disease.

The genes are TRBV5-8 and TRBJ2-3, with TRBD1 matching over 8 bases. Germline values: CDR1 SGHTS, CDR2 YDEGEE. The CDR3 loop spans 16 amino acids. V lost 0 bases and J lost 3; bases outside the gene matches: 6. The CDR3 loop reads CASSLGTGLQTDTQYF. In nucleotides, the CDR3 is TGTGCCAGCAGCTTGGGGACAGGGCTTCAAACAGATACGCAGTATTTT.

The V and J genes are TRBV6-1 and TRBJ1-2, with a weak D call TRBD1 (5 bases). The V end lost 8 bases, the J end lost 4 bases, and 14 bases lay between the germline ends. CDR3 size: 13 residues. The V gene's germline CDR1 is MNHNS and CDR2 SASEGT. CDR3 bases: TGTGCCAGCTCACGGACCGGGGGCTATGGCTACACCTTC. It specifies CASSRTGGYGYTF.

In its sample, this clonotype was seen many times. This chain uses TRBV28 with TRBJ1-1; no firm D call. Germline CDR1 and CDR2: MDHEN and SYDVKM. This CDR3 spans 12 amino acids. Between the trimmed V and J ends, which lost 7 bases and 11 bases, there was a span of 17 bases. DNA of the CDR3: TGTGCCAGCACCGAACGGCCCCGGGCGGCTTTCTTT. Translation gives CASTERPRAAFF. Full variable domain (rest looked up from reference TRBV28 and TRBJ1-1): DVKVTQSSRYLVKRTGEKVFLECVQDMDHENMFWYRQDPGLGLRLIYFSYDVKMKEKGDIPEGYSVSREKKERFSLILESASTNQTSMYLCASTERPRAAFFGQGTRLTVV.

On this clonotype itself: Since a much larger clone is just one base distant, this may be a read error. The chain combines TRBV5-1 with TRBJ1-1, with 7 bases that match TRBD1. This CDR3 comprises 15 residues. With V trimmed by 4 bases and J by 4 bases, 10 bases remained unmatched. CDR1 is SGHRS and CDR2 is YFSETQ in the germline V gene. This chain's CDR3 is CASSPGGTESTEAFF. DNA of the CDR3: TGCGCCAGCAGCCCTGGGGGGACAGAGTCCACTGAAGCTTTCTTT.

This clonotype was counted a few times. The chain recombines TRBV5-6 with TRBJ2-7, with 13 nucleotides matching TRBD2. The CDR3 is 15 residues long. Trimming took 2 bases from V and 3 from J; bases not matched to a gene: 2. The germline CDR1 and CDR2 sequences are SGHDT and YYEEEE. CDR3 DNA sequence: TGTGCCAGCAGCTTCCGACTAGCGGGGGGCTACGAGCAGTACTTC. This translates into CASSFRLAGGYEQYF. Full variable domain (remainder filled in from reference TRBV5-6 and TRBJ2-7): DAGVTQSPTHLIKTRGQQVTLRCSPKSGHDTVSWYQQALGQGPQFIFQYYEEEERQRGNFPDRFSGHQFPNYSSELNVNALLLGDSALYLCASSFRLAGGYEQYFGPGTRLTVT.

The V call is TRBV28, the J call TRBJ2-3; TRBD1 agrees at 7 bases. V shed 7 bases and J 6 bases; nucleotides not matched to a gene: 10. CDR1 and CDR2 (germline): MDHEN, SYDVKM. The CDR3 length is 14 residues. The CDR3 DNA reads TGTGCCAGCATGCAGGGACAGTCATACGATACGCAGTATTTT. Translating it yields CASMQGQSYDTQYF.

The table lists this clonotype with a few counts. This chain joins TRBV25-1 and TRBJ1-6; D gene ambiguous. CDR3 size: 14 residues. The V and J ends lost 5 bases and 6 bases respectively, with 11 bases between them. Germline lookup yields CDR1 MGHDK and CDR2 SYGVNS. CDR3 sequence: CASSRTGANSPLHF. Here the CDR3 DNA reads TGTGCCAGCAGTCGAACGGGAGCTAATTCACCCCTCCACTTT.